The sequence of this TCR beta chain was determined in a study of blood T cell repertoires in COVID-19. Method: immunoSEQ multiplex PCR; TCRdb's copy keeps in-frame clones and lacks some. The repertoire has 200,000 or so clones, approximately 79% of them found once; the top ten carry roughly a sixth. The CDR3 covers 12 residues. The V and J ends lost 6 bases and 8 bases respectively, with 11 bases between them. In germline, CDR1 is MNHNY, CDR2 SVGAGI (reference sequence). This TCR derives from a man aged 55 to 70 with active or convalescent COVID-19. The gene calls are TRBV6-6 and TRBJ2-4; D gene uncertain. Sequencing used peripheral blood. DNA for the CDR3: TGTGCCAGCAGCCCTCATCGGGACATTCAGTACTTC. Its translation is CASSPHRDIQYF.